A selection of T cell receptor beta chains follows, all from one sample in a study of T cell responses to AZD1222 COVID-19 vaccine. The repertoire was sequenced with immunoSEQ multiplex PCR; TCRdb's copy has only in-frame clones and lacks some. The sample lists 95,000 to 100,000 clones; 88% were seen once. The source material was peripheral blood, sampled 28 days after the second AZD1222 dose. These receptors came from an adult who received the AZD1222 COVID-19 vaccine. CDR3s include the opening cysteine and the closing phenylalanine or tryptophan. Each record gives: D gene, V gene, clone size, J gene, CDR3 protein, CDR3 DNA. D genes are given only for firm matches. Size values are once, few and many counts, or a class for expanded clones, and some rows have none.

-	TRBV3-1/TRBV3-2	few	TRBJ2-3	CASSPRPGLITDTQYF	TGTGCCAGCAGCCCCCGTCCGGGACTGATCACAGATACGCAGTATTTT
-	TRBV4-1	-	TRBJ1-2	CASSQTGNYGYTF	TGCGCCAGCAGCCAAACAGGGAACTATGGCTACACCTTC
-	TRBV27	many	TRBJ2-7	CASSLRSQLGEQYF	TGTGCCAGCAGTTTAAGGTCTCAACTCGGCGAGCAGTACTTC
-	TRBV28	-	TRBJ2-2	CASSGPGGGGELFF	TGTGCCAGCAGTGGGCCTGGAGGGGGCGGGGAGCTGTTTTTT
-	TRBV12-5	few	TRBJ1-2	CASGSTGRYGYTF	TGTGCTAGTGGCTCGACAGGACGATACGGCTACACCTTC
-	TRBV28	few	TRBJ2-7	CASGTAWGKVPYEQYF	TGTGCCAGCGGAACCGCTTGGGGTAAGGTACCCTACGAGCAGTACTTC
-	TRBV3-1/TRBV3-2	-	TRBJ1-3	CASSPQHRVSGNTIYF	TGTGCCAGCAGCCCACAACACAGGGTGTCTGGAAACACCATATATTTT
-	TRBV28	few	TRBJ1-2	CASSPDSYYGYTF	TGTGCCAGCAGTCCCGACAGTTACTATGGCTACACCTTC
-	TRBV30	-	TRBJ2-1	CAWSVTEQFF	TGTGCCTGGAGTGTGACTGAGCAATTCTTC
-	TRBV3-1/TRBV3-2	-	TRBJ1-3	CASSQDLQSGNTIYF	TGTGCCAGCAGCCAAGATTTACAGTCTGGGAACACCATATATTTT
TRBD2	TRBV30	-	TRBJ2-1	CAWVDWAGDGNEQFF	TGTGCCTGGGTGGATTGGGCGGGAGACGGCAATGAGCAGTTCTTC
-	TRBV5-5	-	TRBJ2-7	CASSLSPRGAYEQYF	TGTGCCAGCAGCTTGTCCCCCAGGGGGGCCTACGAGCAGTACTTC
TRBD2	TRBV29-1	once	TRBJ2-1	CSVARSIAGVGNEQFF	TGCAGCGTCGCCCGGAGTATAGCGGGAGTGGGTAATGAGCAGTTCTTC
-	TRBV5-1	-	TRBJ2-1	CASSSATSGNEQFF	TGCGCCAGCAGCTCGGCTACCTCCGGCAATGAGCAGTTCTTC
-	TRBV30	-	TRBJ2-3	CAWSRGKSTDTQYF	TGTGCCTGGAGTAGGGGCAAGAGCACAGATACGCAGTATTTT
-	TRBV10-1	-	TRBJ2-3	CASSDQVSTDTQYF	TGCGCCAGCAGTGACCAGGTCAGCACAGATACGCAGTATTTT
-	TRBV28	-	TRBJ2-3	CASREGGSADTQYF	TGTGCCAGCAGGGAGGGGGGGTCTGCAGATACGCAGTATTTT
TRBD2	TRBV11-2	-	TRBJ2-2	CASSLERLAGPGELFF	TGTGCCAGCAGCTTAGAGCGGCTAGCGGGACCCGGGGAGCTGTTTTTT
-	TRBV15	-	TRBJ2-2	CATSRVKQVYITTGELFF	TGTGCCACCAGCAGAGTAAAACAGGTCTACATTACGACCGGGGAGCTGTTTTTT
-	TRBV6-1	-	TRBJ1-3	CASSEVGNTIYF	TGTGCCAGCAGTGAAGTTGGAAACACCATATATTTT